This TCR beta chain was obtained from a study of early T cells in non-severe SARS-CoV-2 infection. In the study overall: It was bulk RNA from unsorted whole blood that was sequenced, and the chains were unpaired.

Trimming removed 5 bases from V and 3 bases from J; junction bases left unmatched: 9. CDR3 length: 15 residues. The TCR library protocol was used to attach unique molecular identifiers. These identifiers were attached to individual cDNA molecules. TCRdb recomputed calls from the 5' RACE reads with MiXCR, one row per CDR3 protein. The repertoire consists of fewer than 80,000 distinct CDR3 sequences, with around 10% occurring once and the leading ten covering 12%. Study-wide results and limits: Matching results from VDJdb favored anti-spike CD8 responses, leaving private and CD4 specificities undetected.

This clonotype came up a few times. Antigen specificity is unknown. The receptor was isolated from an adult who was a healthcare worker with PCR-confirmed SARS-CoV-2 infection or an uninfected control (not recorded which). This rearrangement joins TRBV12-3 or TRBV12-4 to TRBJ2-7, with 8 bases lining up with TRBD1. This specimen consisted of whole blood, obtained at baseline. CDR3: CASSQGWDRSYEQYF. Here the CDR3 DNA reads TGTGCCAGCAGTCAAGGATGGGACAGGAGCTACGAGCAGTACTTC.